This T cell receptor (beta chain) was recorded in a study of glioma-infiltrating T cells. Study-level points and caveats: CDR3 overlap between tissue and blood was very small. Gliomas, especially low-grade, showed above-expected tissue-blood divergence; non-neoplastic patients showed below.

V was clipped by 2 bases and J by 3 bases, with 14 bases between them. The CDR3 has 15 residues. CDR1 and CDR2 from the germline V gene are SGHRS and YFSETQ. The iRepertoire nested amplicon-rescue multiplex PCR amplified TCR alpha and beta CDR3s from RNA. TCRdb passed the multiplex PCR reads through MiXCR, listing each CDR3 protein once. The sample shows about 140,000 distinct CDR3 sequences, around 42% of them seen only once. Concerning this clonotype itself: The antigen remains unidentified.

This chain links TRBV5-1 with TRBJ2-5, with D perhaps TRBD1 or TRBD2 (5 bases each). The sequenced sample was glioma tissue, nonneoplastic brain tissue, or PBMCs (not recorded which). The TCR sequence derives from a human donor with low-grade glioma or glioblastoma, undergoing nonglioma brain surgery, or in good health (not recorded which). CDR3 sequence reads: CASSFDRGHEETQYF. DNA of the CDR3: TGCGCCAGCAGCTTCGACAGAGGGCACGAAGAGACCCAGTACTTC.